This TCR beta chain is from a study of early T cells in non-severe SARS-CoV-2 infection. As for the study in general: The sequenced material was bulk RNA from unsorted whole blood, and its chains were unpaired.

The CDR3 spans 11 residues. V was pared by 6 bases and J by 1 base, with 3 bases between. Unique molecular identifiers were attached to individual cDNA molecules. TCRdb re-analysed the 5' RACE reads in MiXCR, keeping a single row per CDR3 protein. The repertoire has approximately 40,000 distinct CDR3 sequences, under 7.5% of them found once; the top ten carry less than 25%. General study points: Using VDJdb, the matching emphasized anti-spike CD8 responses while missing private and CD4 specificities.

In its sample, this clonotype was seen many times. As yet, its antigen is unknown. Specimen: whole blood, collected at baseline. The chain is built from TRBV12-3 or TRBV12-4 and TRBJ2-5; D unresolved. This TCR was recovered from an adult who was a healthcare worker with PCR-confirmed SARS-CoV-2 infection or an uninfected control (not recorded which). As DNA, the CDR3 is TGTGCCAGCAGCTTCCAAGAGACCCAGTACTTC. This translates into CASSFQETQYF.